The clone carrying this T cell receptor (beta chain) came up many times. The data were obtained in a study of blood T cells in healthy people across ages. CDR1 and CDR2 (germline): LGHDT, YNNKEL (reference sequence). V lost 3 bases, J lost 7 bases, and 8 bases stayed unmatched. The CDR3 loop spans 15 amino acids. Using a J-beta primer mix together with a sample-barcoded 5' primer, a second PCR was run for about 6 to 12 cycles. Each CDR3 protein gets one entry after TCRdb re-called the 5' RACE reads with MiXCR. The sample contains hundreds of thousands of distinct CDR3 sequences, approximately 30% of which appear only once.

Sequencing input: blood. This TCR was sampled from a woman of 80 years or more in good health. V and J are TRBV3-1 and TRBJ1-4; 7 bases fit TRBD1. Here the CDR3 DNA reads TGTGCCAGCAGCCAGAACAGGGGAGGAGGTGAAAAACTGTTTTTT. It specifies CASSQNRGGGEKLFF.